The 23 T cell receptor beta chains reported below all come from one sample, sequenced in a study of molecular identifiers for immune sequencing clone quantification (dated by TCRdb to the late 2010s). Libraries were constructed by PCR. The sequencing machine was an Illumina HiSeq 4000. The public reads were reanalyzed by TCRdb: fastp trimming at Q25, MiXCR alignment, in-frame beta chains only. Rows matching on CDR3 protein sequence are summarized as one entry with the most common DNA and genes. Recorded for this sample are about 640,000 distinct CDR3 sequences; about 20% of them occurred a single time. Together, the top ten hold around 0.86% of the sample. Material for sequencing was naive CD8+ T cells from blood, with Jurkat cell RNA spiked in. The sample's cell subset or site label is to be understood as: FACS-sorted CD8+CD4-CCR7+CD45RA+ naive T cells. The receptors originated from a human donor in good health. Some libraries in this study had Jurkat cell RNA spiked in.

This clonotype was picked up many times. V gene TRBV20-1 combines with J gene TRBJ1-1; D ambiguous. Germline V lookup: CDR1 DFQATT, CDR2 SNEGSKA (reference sequence). The CDR3 spans 14 residues. V was shortened by 0 bases and J by 0 bases, with 8 bases between the two germline ends. CDR3 in amino acids: CSARDKDMNTEAFF. DNA of the CDR3: TGCAGTGCTAGAGATAAGGATATGAACACTGAAGCTTTCTTT.

This clonotype was seen more than once but under ten times. The CDR3 nucleotides are TGTGCCAGCAACTCAGGACAGGGAGGATCACCCCTCCACTTT. Translated: CASNSGQGGSPLHF. The rearrangement links TRBV28 to TRBJ1-6; TRBD1 agrees at 8 bases. The trim removed 7 bases at V and 10 bases at J, leaving 9 bases unmatched. This CDR3 region has 14 residues. Germline assignment: CDR1 MDHEN and CDR2 SYDVKM.

For this clonotype: It is likely a read error, because the conserved phenylalanine at the end of the CDR3 is missing. The chain recombines TRBV20-1 with TRBJ2-1, with D possibly TRBD2 on 6 matching bases. The CDR3 runs 14 residues. Trimming left V 5 bases short and J 0 bases short, with 11 bases between. The germline V gene encodes CDR1 DFQATT and CDR2 SNEGSKA (reference sequence). CDR3 loop: CSARGESSYNEQFS. The CDR3 DNA reads TGCAGTGCTCGCGGGGAAAGCTCCTACAATGAGCAGTTCTCC.

Worth noting for this clonotype: A much larger clone lies a single base off, so this may be a read error. The J gene is TRBJ2-7, the V gene TRBV20-1; 7 bases fit TRBD1. There are 14 residues in the CDR3. From germline, CDR1 is DFQATT and CDR2 SNEGSKA (reference sequence). DNA for the CDR3: TGCAGTGCCACCGGACAGGATTTGTCCTACGGGCAGTACTTC. The encoded protein is CSATGQDLSYGQYF.

V gene TRBV13 combines with J gene TRBJ2-5; D is ambiguous. V was pared by 5 bases and J by 1 base, with 14 bases between. The CDR3 has 15 amino acids. Germline CDR1 reads PRHDT; CDR2 reads FYEKMQ (reference sequence). CDR3: CASSLSPRPQETQYF. The CDR3 DNA reads as TGTGCCAGCAGCCTATCGCCCCGACCCCAAGAGACCCAGTACTTC.

This clonotype was detected ten times or more. V is TRBV9 and J is TRBJ2-3; 11 bases are shared with TRBD1. This CDR3 comprises 17 residues. Looked up from germline, CDR1 is SGDLS and CDR2 is YYNGEE. J lost 3 bases, V lost 0 bases, and 6 bases had no gene match. CDR3: CASSVATDRGPTDTQYF. The CDR3 coding sequence is TGTGCCAGCAGCGTAGCAACGGACAGGGGGCCGACAGATACGCAGTATTTT.

In its sample, this clonotype was seen many times. The rearrangement joins TRBV6-2 or TRBV6-3 to TRBJ2-7; the match to TRBD2 covers 8 bases. V trimming: 8 bases; J trimming: 3 bases; junction bases outside the gene matches: 12. There are 15 residues in the CDR3. Germline V gene sequence: CDR1 MNHEY, CDR2 SVGEGT. CDR3 residues: CASGVPSGYYYEQYF. The DNA of the CDR3 is TGTGCCAGCGGAGTGCCTAGCGGGTATTACTACGAGCAGTACTTC.

On this clonotype itself: A clone one base away is much larger, so this may be a read error. The V and J genes are TRBV28 and TRBJ2-7, with TRBD2 matching over 13 bases. Germline V gene sequence: CDR1 MDHEN, CDR2 SYDVKM. With 5 bases clipped from V and 6 bases from J, the junction kept 13 bases outside the gene matches. This CDR3 has 17 amino acids. This CDR3 is CASSMRSTSGRAREQYF. The CDR3 DNA is TGTGCCAGCAGTATGCGATCTACTAGCGGGAGGGCCCGCGAGCAGTACTTC.

This clonotype was seen repeatedly, ten times or more. The rearrangement joins TRBV12-3 or TRBV12-4 to TRBJ2-3; no clear D gene. The CDR3 loop spans 15 amino acids. Trimming removed 1 base at V and 1 base at J, with 9 bases between. The CDR3 nucleotides are TGTGCCAGCAGTTTAGTCTTGGTAGGCACAGATACGCAGTATTTT. As protein: CASSLVLVGTDTQYF.

This clonotype was picked up many times. The gene calls are TRBV29-1 and TRBJ2-1; tentatively, D is TRBD2 (6 bases). CDR3 length: 16 residues. The germline gives CDR1 SQVTM, CDR2 ANQGSEA. The V gene lost 0 bases and the J gene lost 3 bases, with 15 bases spanning the gap. CDR3 nucleotide sequence: TGCAGCGTTGAAGACTTGCCGGGACTCAACTACAATGAGCAGTTCTTC. Its translation is CSVEDLPGLNYNEQFF.

With regard to this clonotype: A read error may account for a junction end that differs from germline. The chain has TRBV7-9 and TRBJ1-3; D call uncertain. This CDR3 has 12 residues. Germline V gives CDR1 SEHNR, CDR2 FQNEAQ (reference sequence). This CDR3 reads CASSLALNTIHF. The CDR3 DNA is TGTGCCAGCAGCTTAGCGTTAAACACCATACATTTT.

This clonotype was seen at least ten times. The J gene is TRBJ2-2, the V gene TRBV6-6; 7 bases fit TRBD2. Trimming cost V 6 bases and J 6 bases; bases outside gene matches: 10. CDR3 size: 15 residues. Germline CDR1 and CDR2: MNHNY and SVGAGI (reference sequence). The CDR3 spells CASSPRAGEAGELFF. CDR3 sequence (DNA): TGTGCCAGCAGCCCCCGGGCGGGAGAGGCCGGGGAGCTGTTTTTT.

The chain joins TRBV7-6 to TRBJ2-1; tentative D call: TRBD2 (5 bases). Between the trimmed V and J ends, which lost 0 bases and 0 bases, there was a span of 9 bases. Germline CDR1 and CDR2: SGHVS and FNYEAQ. This CDR3 is built from 16 residues. CDR3 in amino acids: CASSLASASSYNEQFF. As DNA, the CDR3 is TGTGCCAGCAGCTTAGCTAGCGCAAGCTCCTACAATGAGCAGTTCTTC. Supplemented by reference TRBV7-6 and TRBJ2-1, the full variable domain reads GAGVSQSPRYKVTKRGQDVALRCDPISGHVSLYWYRQALGQGPEFLTYFNYEAQQDKSGLPNDRFSAERPEGSISTLTIQRTEQRDSAMYRCASSLASASSYNEQFFGPGTRLTVL.

Many counts were recorded for this clonotype. The chain is built from TRBV9 and TRBJ1-5; unclear D gene. Looked up from germline, CDR1 is SGDLS and CDR2 is YYNGEE. This CDR3 region has 14 residues. V lost 0 bases, J lost 3 bases, and 7 bases lay in between. In DNA, the CDR3 is TGTGCCAGCAGCGTAGCCGGGATCAATCAGCCCCAGCATTTT. Protein: CASSVAGINQPQHF. The full variable domain, completed using reference TRBV9 and TRBJ1-5, is DSGVTQTPKHLITATGQRVTLRCSPRSGDLSVYWYQQSLDQGLQFLIQYYNGEERAKGNILERFSAQQFPDLHSELNLSSLELGDSALYFCASSVAGINQPQHFGDGTRLSIL.

This clonotype showed up many times. This chain connects TRBV7-9 to TRBJ2-3; 11 positions agree with TRBD2. The V gene end was trimmed by 5 bases and the J gene end by 4 bases; junction bases not matched to a gene: 5. Germline assignment: CDR1 SEHNR and CDR2 FQNEAQ (reference sequence). This CDR3 spans 15 amino acids. CDR3 protein: CASSHLAGGADTQYF. In DNA, the CDR3 is TGTGCCAGCAGCCATTTAGCGGGGGGGGCAGATACGCAGTATTTT.

This clonotype was seen repeatedly, ten times or more. This chain uses TRBV28 with TRBJ2-3, with D unresolved. V was pared by 0 bases and J by 1 base, with 8 bases between. Germline CDR1 MDHEN, CDR2 SYDVKM. This CDR3 spans 15 amino acids. Written as DNA, the CDR3 is TGTGCCAGCAGTTTATGGGCAGAAGGCACAGATACGCAGTATTTT. The encoded protein is CASSLWAEGTDTQYF.

This clonotype was seen at least ten times. The chain has TRBV5-6 and TRBJ1-1; TRBD1 matches at 9 bases. V shed 0 bases and J 1 base; nucleotides not matched to a gene: 4. Looked up from germline, CDR1 is SGHDT and CDR2 is YYEEEE. The CDR3 is 16 amino acids. The CDR3 coding sequence is TGTGCCAGCAGCTTGGGGACAGGGGCCCCGAACACTGAAGCTTTCTTT. The encoded protein is CASSLGTGAPNTEAFF.

The table lists this clonotype with many counts. The J gene is TRBJ2-7, the V gene TRBV30; D not resolved. This CDR3 comprises 13 residues. Germline V lookup: CDR1 GTSNPN, CDR2 SVGIG (reference sequence). Between the trimmed V and J ends, which lost 1 base and 2 bases, there was a span of 9 bases. This chain's CDR3 is CAWSAAATYEQYF. The CDR3 DNA follows: TGTGCCTGGAGTGCGGCGGCGACCTACGAGCAGTACTTC.

This clonotype was seen once. The chain couples TRBV30 to TRBJ2-2, with no clear D. Looked up from germline, CDR1 is GTSNPN and CDR2 is SVGIG (reference sequence). The CDR3 totals 12 residues. The V and J ends lost 2 bases and 4 bases respectively, with 5 bases between them. CDR3 sequence (DNA): TGTGCCTGGAGTCCGAGCACCGGGGAGCTGTTTTTT. Protein product: CAWSPSTGELFF. The full variable domain, in which reference TRBV30 and TRBJ2-2 provide the parts outside the CDR3, is SQTIHQWPATLVQPVGSPLSLECTVEGTSNPNLYWYRQAAGRGLQLLFYSVGIGQISSEVPQNLSASRPQDRQFILSSKKLLLSDSGFYLCAWSPSTGELFFGEGSRLTVL.

In regard to this clonotype: A much bigger clone sits one base away, suggesting this may be a read error. This rearrangement joins TRBV7-9 to TRBJ2-2; 9 bases align to TRBD1. The CDR3 is made up of 13 amino acids. Germline V gene sequence: CDR1 SEHNR, CDR2 FQNEAQ (reference sequence). As DNA, the CDR3 is TGTGCCAGCAGCTCACAGGGGGCCGGGGAGCCGTTTTTT. As protein: CASSSQGAGEPFF.

This clonotype was picked up a small number of times. The chain carries TRBV12-3 or TRBV12-4 and TRBJ2-3; 8 bases are a match to TRBD2. The V and J ends lost 4 bases and 4 bases, in that order; junction bases with no gene match: 13. The CDR3 covers 17 residues. CDR3 sequence reads: CASSSPGGGGISDTQYF. The CDR3, as DNA: TGTGCCAGCAGTTCGCCGGGAGGGGGGGGCATTTCAGATACGCAGTATTTT.

This clonotype was seen at least ten times. The gene calls are TRBV4-1 and TRBJ2-2; 11 bases align to TRBD2. V lost 5 bases, J lost 2 bases, and 4 bases stayed unmatched. Germline loops: CDR1 MGHRA, CDR2 YSYEKL. There are 16 residues in the CDR3. CDR3 region: CASSNSGGVNTGELFF. CDR3 nucleotides: TGCGCCAGCAGCAATAGCGGGGGGGTCAACACCGGGGAGCTGTTTTTT.

The sample holds a few counts of this clonotype. A much larger clone is a single base away; this may be a read error. The chain links TRBV11-2 to TRBJ2-7; TRBD2 matches at 7 bases. This CDR3 is 11 amino acids long. From germline, CDR1 is SGHAT and CDR2 FQNNGV. Here the CDR3 reads CASREGTNGFF. The CDR3 nucleotides read TGTGCCAGCAGGGAAGGGACTAACGGGTTCTTC.